The present TCR beta chain was sequenced within a study of T-cell reconstitution after alpha-beta-depleted transplantation in children. Study results and limitations: A year post-transplant, T-cell counts and diversity derived mostly from newly produced T cells. Some patients owed their high day-60 TCRbeta diversity to surviving recipient T cells and thymic progenitors. Expanded clones from the graft, numbering several hundred, reportedly supplied alpha-beta T cells about two months after transplant.

Library preparation (for TCRbeta) was performed with unique molecular identifiers. In TCRdb, the PCR reads were re-called with MiXCR into one record per CDR3 protein. Among 450,000 to 600,000 distinct CDR3 sequences, about 10% were seen once, and the ten largest hold 2% to 2.5%. This clonotype was counted ten times or more. As yet, its antigen is unknown. Sequenced material: PBMCs, taken before TCRalphabeta/CD19-depleted stem cell transplant. The clonotype comes from a child aged 2 to 15 with inherited bone marrow failure, due to receive a stem cell transplant.

The CDR3 DNA reads TGTGCCAGCAGCTCCCACACAGATACGCAGTATTTT. Residues: CASSSHTDTQYF. The genes are TRBV11-2 and TRBJ2-3; D gene uncertain. Trimming took 4 bases from V and 2 from J, leaving 4 bases between them. This CDR3 region has 12 residues. CDR1 and CDR2 (germline): SGHAT, FQNNGV. Together with reference TRBV11-2 and TRBJ2-3, the CDR3 gives the full variable domain: EAGVAQSPRYKIIEKRQSVAFWCNPISGHATLYWYQQILGQGPKLLIQFQNNGVVDDSQLPKDRFSAERLKGVDSTLKIQPAKLEDSAVYLCASSSHTDTQYFGPGTRLTVL.